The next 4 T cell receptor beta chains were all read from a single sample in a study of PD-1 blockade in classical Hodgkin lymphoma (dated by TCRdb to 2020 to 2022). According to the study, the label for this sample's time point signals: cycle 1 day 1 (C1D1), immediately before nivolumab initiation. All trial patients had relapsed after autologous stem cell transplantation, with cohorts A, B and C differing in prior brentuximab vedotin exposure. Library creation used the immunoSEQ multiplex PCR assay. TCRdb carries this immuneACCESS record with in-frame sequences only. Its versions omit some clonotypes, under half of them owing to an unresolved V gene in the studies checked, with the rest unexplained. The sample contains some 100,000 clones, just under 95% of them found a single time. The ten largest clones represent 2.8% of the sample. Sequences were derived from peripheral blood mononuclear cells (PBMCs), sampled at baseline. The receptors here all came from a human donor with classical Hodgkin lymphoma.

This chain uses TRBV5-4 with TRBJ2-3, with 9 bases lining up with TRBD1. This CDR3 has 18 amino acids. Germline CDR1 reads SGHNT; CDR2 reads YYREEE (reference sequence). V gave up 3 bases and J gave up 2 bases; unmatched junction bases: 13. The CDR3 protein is CASSSPGGGTGHTDTQYF. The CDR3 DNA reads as TGTGCCAGCAGCTCCCCGGGTGGGGGGACAGGGCACACAGATACGCAGTATTTT.

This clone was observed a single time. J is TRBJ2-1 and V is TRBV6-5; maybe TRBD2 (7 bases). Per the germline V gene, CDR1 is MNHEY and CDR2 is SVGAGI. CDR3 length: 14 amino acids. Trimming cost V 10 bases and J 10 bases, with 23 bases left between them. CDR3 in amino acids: CATSRGQSGAEQFF. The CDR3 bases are TGTGCCACCTCCCGGGGGCAAAGCGGGGCGGAGCAGTTCTTC.

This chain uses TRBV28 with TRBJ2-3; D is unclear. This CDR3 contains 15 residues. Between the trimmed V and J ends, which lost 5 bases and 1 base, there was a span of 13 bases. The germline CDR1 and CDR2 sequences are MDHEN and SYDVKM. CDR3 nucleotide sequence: TGTGCCAGCAGTCTCCCATTGGCCGGCACAGATACGCAGTATTTT. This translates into CASSLPLAGTDTQYF.

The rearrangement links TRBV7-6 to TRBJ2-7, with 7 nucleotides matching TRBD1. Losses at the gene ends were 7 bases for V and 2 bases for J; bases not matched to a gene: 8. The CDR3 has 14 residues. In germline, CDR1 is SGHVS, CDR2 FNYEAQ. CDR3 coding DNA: TGTGCCAGCACCCTGAATACAGGGGCCTACGAGCAGTACTTC. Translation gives CASTLNTGAYEQYF.